The T cell receptor (beta chain) under discussion was sequenced for a study of CD8 T cells in ankylosing spondylitis (dated by TCRdb to about 2017). Regarding the research as a whole: The study profiled T cell receptor beta repertoires in healthy donors and ankylosing spondylitis patients to find disease-linked TCR variants. Samples of peripheral blood were taken, and for ankylosing spondylitis patients, synovial fluid was collected as well. The full study cohort comprised some 27 ankylosing spondylitis patients and some 110 healthy donors.

Overall results and qualifications from the work: In peripheral blood, the disease-linked clones were found at relatively low frequencies and had a CD8+ phenotype. According to the report, matched synovial fluid samples from ankylosing spondylitis patients were significantly enriched for the disease-linked clones. Some motif variants were previously reported in synovial fluid and blood of reactive arthritis patients, suggesting common disease-initiation mechanisms. Blood from ankylosing spondylitis patients appeared to be characterized by a TCR beta motif composed of eight or nine highly homologous amino acid variants.

Reading from cysteine to phenylalanine, the CDR3 counts 14 amino acids. The CDR3 DNA has 42 bases and is translated from base 1. As encoded in the germline V gene, CDR1 is SQVTM while CDR2 is ANQGSEA. V is shortened by 8 bases, J by 4 bases, and the region joining them spans 19 bases. This clonotype was seen ten or more times. The target of this receptor is not known. Qualities for individual bases were not recorded, and no much larger clone is one base off. Sequenced on an Illumina HiSeq 2500. Quantitative 5'-RACE with molecular barcodes was used to prepare TCR beta libraries. In the paper's pipeline: A new computational method, built on a probabilistic model of VDJ rearrangement, was used to identify disease-linked TCR variants. TCRdb took the public reads, trimmed them with fastp at Q25, ran MiXCR for clone calling and kept in-frame beta chains. Every CDR3 protein is listed once, alongside the most common genes and DNA of its rows. TCRdb, not the original authors, processed these V and J calls. This sample has a few hundred thousand distinct CDR3 sequences in its table, and less than 10% of those were observed once. The ten largest clones represent about 14% of the sample.

Sequenced input: blood, either unsorted or a sorted T cell fraction (not recorded which). Recombination connected TRBV29-1 to TRBJ2-3, with the D call tentatively TRBD1 or TRBD2, each fitting 5 bases. This receptor was identified in a male donor with ankylosing spondylitis. The sequenced DNA: TGCAGCCAACCGGGACCGGGCCATCCAGATACGCAGTATTTT. Translated, this gives CSQPGPGHPDTQYF.